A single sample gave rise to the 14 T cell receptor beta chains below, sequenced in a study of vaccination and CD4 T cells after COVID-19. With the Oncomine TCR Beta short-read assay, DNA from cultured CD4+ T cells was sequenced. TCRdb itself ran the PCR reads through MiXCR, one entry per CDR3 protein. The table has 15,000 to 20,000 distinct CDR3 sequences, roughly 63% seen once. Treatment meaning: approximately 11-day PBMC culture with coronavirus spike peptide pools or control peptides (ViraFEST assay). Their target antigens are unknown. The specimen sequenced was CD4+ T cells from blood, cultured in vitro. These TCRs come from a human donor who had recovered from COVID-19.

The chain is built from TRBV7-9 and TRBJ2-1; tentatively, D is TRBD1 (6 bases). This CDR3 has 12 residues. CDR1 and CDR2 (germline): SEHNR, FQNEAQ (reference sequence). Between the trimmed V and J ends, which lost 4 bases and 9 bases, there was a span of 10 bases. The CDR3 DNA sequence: TGTGCCAGCAGCTCGGGACAAGCTGAGCAGTTCTTC. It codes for CASSSGQAEQFF.

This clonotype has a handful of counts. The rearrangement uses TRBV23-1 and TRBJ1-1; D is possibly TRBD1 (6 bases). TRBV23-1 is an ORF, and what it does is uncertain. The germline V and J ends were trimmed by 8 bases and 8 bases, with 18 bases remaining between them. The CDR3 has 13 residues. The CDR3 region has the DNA TGCGCCAGCTTCTCCCCTCAGGGGAAAGAAGCTTTCTTT. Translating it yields CASFSPQGKEAFF.

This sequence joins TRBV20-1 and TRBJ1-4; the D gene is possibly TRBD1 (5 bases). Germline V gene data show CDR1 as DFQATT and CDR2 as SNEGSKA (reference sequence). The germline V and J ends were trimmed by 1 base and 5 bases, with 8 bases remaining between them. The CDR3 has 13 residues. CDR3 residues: CSARGDGNEKLFF. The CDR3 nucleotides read TGCAGTGCTAGAGGGGACGGAAATGAAAAACTGTTTTTT.

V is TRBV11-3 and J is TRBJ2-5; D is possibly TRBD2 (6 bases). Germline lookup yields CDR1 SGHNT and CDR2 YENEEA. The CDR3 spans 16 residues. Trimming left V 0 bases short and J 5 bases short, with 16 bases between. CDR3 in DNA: TGTGCCAGCAGCTTAGATCGTGACGGCCGGGGGGAGACCCAGTACTTC. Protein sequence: CASSLDRDGRGETQYF.

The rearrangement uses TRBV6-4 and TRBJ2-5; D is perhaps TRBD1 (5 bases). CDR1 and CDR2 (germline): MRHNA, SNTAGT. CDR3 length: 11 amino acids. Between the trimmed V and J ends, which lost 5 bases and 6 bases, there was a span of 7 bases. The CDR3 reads CASSWTKTQYF. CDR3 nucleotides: TGTGCCAGCAGTTGGACAAAGACCCAGTACTTC.

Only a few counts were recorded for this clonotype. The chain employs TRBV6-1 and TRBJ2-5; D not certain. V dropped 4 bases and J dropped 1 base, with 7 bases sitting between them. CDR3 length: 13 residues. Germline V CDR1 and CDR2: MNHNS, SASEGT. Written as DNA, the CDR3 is TGTGCCAGCAGTGTGCGGTTCCAAGAGACCCAGTACTTC. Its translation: CASSVRFQETQYF.

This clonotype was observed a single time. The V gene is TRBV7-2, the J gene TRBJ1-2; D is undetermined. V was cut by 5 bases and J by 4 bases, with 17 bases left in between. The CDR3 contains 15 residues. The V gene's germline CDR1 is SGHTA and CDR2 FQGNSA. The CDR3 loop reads CASSPGISGSYGYTF. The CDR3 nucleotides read TGTGCCAGCAGCCCCGGAATCAGCGGGAGCTATGGCTACACCTTC.

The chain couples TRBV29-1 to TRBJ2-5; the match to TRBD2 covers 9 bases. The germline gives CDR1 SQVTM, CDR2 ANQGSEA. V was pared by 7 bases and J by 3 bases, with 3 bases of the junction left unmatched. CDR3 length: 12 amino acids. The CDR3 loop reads CSGVAGEETQYF. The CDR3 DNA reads TGCAGCGGGGTAGCGGGGGAAGAGACCCAGTACTTC. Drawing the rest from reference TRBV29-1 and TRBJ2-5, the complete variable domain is SAVISQKPSRDICQRGTSLTIQCQVDSQVTMMFWYRQQPGQSLTLIATANQGSEATYESGFVIDKFPISRPNLTFSTLTVSNMSPEDSSIYLCSGVAGEETQYFGPGTRLLVL.

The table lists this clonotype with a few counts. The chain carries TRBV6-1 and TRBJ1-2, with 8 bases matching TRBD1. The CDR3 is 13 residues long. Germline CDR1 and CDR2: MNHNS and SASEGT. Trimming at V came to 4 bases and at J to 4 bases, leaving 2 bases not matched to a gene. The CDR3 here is CASSGTGTYGYTF. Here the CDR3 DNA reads TGTGCCAGCAGTGGGACAGGGACCTATGGCTACACCTTC.

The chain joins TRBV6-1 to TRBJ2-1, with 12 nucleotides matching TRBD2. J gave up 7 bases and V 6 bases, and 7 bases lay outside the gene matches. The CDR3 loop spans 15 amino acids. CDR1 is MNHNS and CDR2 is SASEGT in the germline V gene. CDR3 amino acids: CASRGRLAGENEQFF. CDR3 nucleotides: TGTGCCAGCAGGGGGCGACTAGCGGGAGAAAATGAGCAGTTCTTC.

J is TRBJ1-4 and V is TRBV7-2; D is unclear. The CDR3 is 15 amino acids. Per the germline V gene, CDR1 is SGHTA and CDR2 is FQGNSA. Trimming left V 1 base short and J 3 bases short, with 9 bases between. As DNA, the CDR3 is TGTGCCAGCAGCTTAGGGGCTGCTTCTAATGAAAAACTGTTTTTT. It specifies CASSLGAASNEKLFF.

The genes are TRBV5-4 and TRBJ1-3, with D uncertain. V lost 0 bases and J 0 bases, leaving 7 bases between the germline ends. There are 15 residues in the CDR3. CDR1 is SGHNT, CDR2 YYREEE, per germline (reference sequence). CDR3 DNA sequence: TGTGCCAGCAGCTTGGACAGTCGCTCTGGAAACACCATATATTTT. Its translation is CASSLDSRSGNTIYF.

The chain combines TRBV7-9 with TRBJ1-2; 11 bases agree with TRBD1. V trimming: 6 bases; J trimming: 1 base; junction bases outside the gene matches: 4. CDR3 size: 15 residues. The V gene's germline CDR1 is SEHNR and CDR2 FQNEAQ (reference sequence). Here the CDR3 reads CASRKGQGVNYGYTF. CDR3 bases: TGTGCCAGCAGAAAGGGACAGGGGGTTAACTATGGCTACACCTTC.

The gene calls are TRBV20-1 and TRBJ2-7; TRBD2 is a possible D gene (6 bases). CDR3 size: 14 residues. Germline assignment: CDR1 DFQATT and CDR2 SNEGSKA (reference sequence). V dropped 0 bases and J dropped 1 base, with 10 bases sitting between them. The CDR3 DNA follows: TGCAGTGCTAGAGAGCCAAGCGGGTCCTACGAGCAGTACTTC. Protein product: CSAREPSGSYEQYF.